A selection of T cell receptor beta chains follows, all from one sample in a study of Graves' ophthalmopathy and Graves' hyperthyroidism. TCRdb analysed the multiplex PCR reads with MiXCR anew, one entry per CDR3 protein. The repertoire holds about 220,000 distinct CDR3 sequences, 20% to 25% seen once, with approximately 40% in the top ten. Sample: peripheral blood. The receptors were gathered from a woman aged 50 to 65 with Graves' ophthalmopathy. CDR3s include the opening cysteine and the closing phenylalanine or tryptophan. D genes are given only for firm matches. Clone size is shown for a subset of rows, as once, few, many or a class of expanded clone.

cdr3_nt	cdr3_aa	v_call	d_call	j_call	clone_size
TGTGCCAGCAGTTTCGCGGGAGCCAACTATGGCTACACCTTC	CASSFAGANYGYTF	TRBV12-3/TRBV12-4	NA	TRBJ1-2	NA
TGCAGTGCTAGAGAGGGTTTGTTCGGCCAAGAGACCCAGTACTTC	CSAREGLFGQETQYF	TRBV20-1	NA	TRBJ2-5	many
TGTGCCAGCAGGTCCGGGACAGGGGTTATCTACGAGCAGTACTTC	CASRSGTGVIYEQYF	TRBV12-3/TRBV12-4	TRBD1	TRBJ2-7	many
TGTGCCAGCAGCGGTGGCGGAGACTATGGCTACACCTTC	CASSGGGDYGYTF	TRBV5-5	NA	TRBJ1-2	many
TGCGCCAGCAGCCAAGATCAGAGGGCGAACACTGAAGCTTTCTTT	CASSQDQRANTEAFF	TRBV4-1	NA	TRBJ1-1	many
TGTGCCAGCAGCCAAGGGTTTGGGACATCCCACAATGAGCAGTTCTTC	CASSQGFGTSHNEQFF	TRBV14	NA	TRBJ2-1	NA
TGTGCCAGCGATCGACTAGCGGGAGTCAAGACCCAGTACTTC	CASDRLAGVKTQYF	TRBV2	TRBD2	TRBJ2-5	many
TGCGCCAGCAGCCCAAGCGGAGCGAACACCGGGGAGCTGTTTTTT	CASSPSGANTGELFF	TRBV5-1	NA	TRBJ2-2	many
TGTGCCAGCAGTCAGGCAGGGCTGAACACTGAAGCTTTCTTT	CASSQAGLNTEAFF	TRBV7-9	NA	TRBJ1-1	many
TGTGCCAGCAGAGGACAAAACACCCTAGCCAAAAACATTCAGTACTTC	CASRGQNTLAKNIQYF	TRBV6-1	NA	TRBJ2-4	many
TGTGCCAGCACCATTCCCGGGACAGGGGACTACGAGCAGTACTTC	CASTIPGTGDYEQYF	TRBV5-5	TRBD1	TRBJ2-7	many
TGTGCCAGCAGCTTTAGCGGGAGCAGTGGGACCCAGTACTTC	CASSFSGSSGTQYF	TRBV7-8	TRBD2	TRBJ2-5	many
TGTGCCAGCACCTGGGGCAGCAGACTAGCCAAAAACATTCAGTACTTC	CASTWGSRLAKNIQYF	TRBV12-3/TRBV12-4	NA	TRBJ2-4	many
TGCGCCAGCAGCTGGAGGGAAAATGAGCAGTTCTTC	CASSWRENEQFF	TRBV5-1	NA	TRBJ2-1	many
TGTGCCTGGAGTGAGGGACAGCGGGACTACGAGCAGTACTTC	CAWSEGQRDYEQYF	TRBV30	NA	TRBJ2-7	NA
TGTGCCAGCAGCATCCAGACAGGGGGCAGAGGGGCCAACGTCCTGACTTTC	CASSIQTGGRGANVLTF	TRBV12-3/TRBV12-4	TRBD1	TRBJ2-6	NA
TGTGCCAGCAGTGCCGTGTCAACTAGCAATCAGCCCCAGCATTTT	CASSAVSTSNQPQHF	TRBV2	NA	TRBJ1-5	many